Following are 9 T cell receptor beta chains from one sample sequenced in a study of blood T cell repertoires in COVID-19. This table comes from immunoSEQ multiplex PCR, and its TCRdb copy is limited to in-frame clones, with some not included. The sample has about 480,000 clones, roughly 90% seen once; the top ten hold 1.5% to 2%. The sample comprised PBMCs or T cells enriched from blood (not recorded which). The receptors originated from a woman aged 35 to 49 who had recovered from COVID-19.

This chain connects TRBV18 to TRBJ2-7; no firm D call. V was clipped by 2 bases and J by 2 bases, with 10 bases between them. CDR1 KGHSH and CDR2 LQKENI come from the germline V gene. The CDR3 runs to 14 residues. The CDR3 spells CASSPNQLAYEQYF. In DNA form, the CDR3 reads TGTGCCAGCTCACCAAACCAGCTAGCCTACGAGCAGTACTTC.

CDR3 region: CASSYTITAHSGNTIYF. CDR3 coding DNA: TGTGCCAGCAGCTACACGATCACAGCACACTCTGGAAACACCATATATTTT. The chain is built from TRBV28 and TRBJ1-3; no definite D call. This CDR3 contains 17 residues. Germline V gives CDR1 MDHEN, CDR2 SYDVKM. Trimming removed 6 bases at V and 0 bases at J, with 18 bases between.

The chain uses TRBV13 and TRBJ2-7; unclear D gene. Looked up from germline, CDR1 is PRHDT and CDR2 is FYEKMQ (reference sequence). Trimming took off 6 bases at V and 0 bases at J, with 12 bases between the two ends. The CDR3 is 14 amino acids. The CDR3 is CASRTGSSSYEQYF. The CDR3, as DNA: TGTGCCAGCAGGACCGGGTCCTCCTCCTACGAGCAGTACTTC. Looking up the rest from reference TRBV13 and TRBJ2-7 gives the full variable domain: AAGVIQSPRHLIKEKRETATLKCYPIPRHDTVYWYQQGPGQDPQFLISFYEKMQSDKGSIPDRFSAQQFSDYHSELNMSSLELGDSALYFCASRTGSSSYEQYFGPGTRLTVT.

The CDR3 loop is CATSDLSGSGDTQYF. Written as DNA, the CDR3 is TGTGCCACCAGTGATTTATCCGGGTCGGGAGATACGCAGTATTTT. This chain links TRBV24-1 with TRBJ2-3; D unclear. The length of the CDR3 is 15 residues. Deletions cut 1 base from V and 5 bases from J, with 12 bases between. CDR1 and CDR2 from the germline V gene are KGHDR and SFDVKD.

The gene calls are TRBV12-2 and TRBJ1-5; the DNA was not used to check the table's D call, TRBD1. TRBV12-2 is labeled a pseudogene. The CDR3 extends over 13 amino acids. The CDR3 region has the DNA TGTGCAAGTCGCTCTGACAGGGACCAGCCCCAGCATTTT. This translates into CASRSDRDQPQHF.

The rearrangement uses TRBV7-8 and TRBJ1-1; D not certain. Germline lookup yields CDR1 SGHVS and CDR2 FQNEAQ. The CDR3 loop spans 13 amino acids. V was shortened by 4 bases and J by 4 bases, with 10 bases between the two germline ends. CDR3 residues: CASSYPWSTEAFF. In DNA form, the CDR3 reads TGTGCCAGCAGCTACCCATGGAGCACTGAAGCTTTCTTT.

V is TRBV15 and J is TRBJ2-1, with 8 bases fitting TRBD2. This CDR3 contains 17 residues. CDR1 and CDR2 (germline): LNHNV, YYDKDF (reference sequence). The trim removed 0 bases at V and 3 bases at J, leaving 7 bases unmatched. CDR3 bases: TGTGCCACCAGCAGAGATCCTAGCGGGTCCTTCTACAATGAGCAGTTCTTC. Its translation is CATSRDPSGSFYNEQFF.

This clone was picked up one time. The V and J genes are TRBV18 and TRBJ2-1, with 8 bases fitting TRBD2. The germline gives CDR1 KGHSH, CDR2 LQKENI. After removal of 1 base from V and 7 bases from J, the junction contained 6 bases not matched to a gene. The CDR3 extends over 15 amino acids. In DNA, the CDR3 is TGTGCCAGCTCACCACTGCGGGGGGCGCTGAATGAGCAGTTCTTC. Translated: CASSPLRGALNEQFF. Supplemented by reference TRBV18 and TRBJ2-1, the full variable domain reads NAGVMQNPRHLVRRRGQEARLRCSPMKGHSHVYWYRQLPEEGLKFMVYLQKENIIDESGMPKERFSAEFPKEGPSILRIQQVVRGDSAAYFCASSPLRGALNEQFFGPGTRLTVL.

CDR3 coding DNA: TGTGCCAGCAACCGTCCGGGACAGGAAGGTTATGGCTACACCTTC. Encoded protein: CASNRPGQEGYGYTF. This chain links TRBV28 with TRBJ1-2; 8 positions agree with TRBD1. Germline V gene data show CDR1 as MDHEN and CDR2 as SYDVKM. V lost 7 bases and J lost 5; bases outside the gene matches: 12. This CDR3 is 15 amino acids long.